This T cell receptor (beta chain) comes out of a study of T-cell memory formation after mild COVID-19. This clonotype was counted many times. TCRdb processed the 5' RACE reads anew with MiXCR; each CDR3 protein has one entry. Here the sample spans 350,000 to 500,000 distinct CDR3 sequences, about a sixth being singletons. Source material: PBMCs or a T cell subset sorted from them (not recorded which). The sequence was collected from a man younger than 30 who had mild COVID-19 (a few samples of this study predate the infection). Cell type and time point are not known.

CDR3 in amino acids: CASSLRGAAFF. The CDR3 nucleotides read TGTGCCAGCAGCTTACGGGGGGCCGCTTTCTTT. The V call is TRBV7-2, the J call TRBJ1-1; D may be TRBD1 (6 bases). Trimming took 2 bases from V and 11 from J, leaving 9 bases between them. CDR3 size: 11 residues. CDR1 is SGHTA and CDR2 is FQGNSA in the germline V gene.